The T cell receptor (beta chain) under discussion was sequenced for a study of blood T cell repertoires in COVID-19. CDR1 GTSNPN and CDR2 SVGIG come from the germline V gene (reference sequence). The CDR3 contains 14 residues. The V end was cut by 4 bases, the J end by 2 bases, with 15 bases between. Those who participated ranged in age from roughly 18 to 90 years and resided in roughly 26 US areas. Participants reported their clinical history, and cohort assignment relied on those reports. Clones were read by immunoSEQ multiplex PCR, and TCRdb kept only the in-frame ones, dropping some. This table holds under 250,000 clones, roughly 80% found once.

This TCR was sampled from a woman between 40 and 55 years old with acute COVID-19. Sequencing input: PBMCs or T cells enriched from blood (not recorded which). V is TRBV30 and J is TRBJ2-7; D remains unclear. CDR3 DNA: TGTGCCTGGAAAGAGGTAGAAGCAGCCTACGAGCAGTACTTC. It is translated as CAWKEVEAAYEQYF.